This section outlines one T cell receptor beta chain sequence together with its context. What it binds is not known. Germline V gene lookup returns CDR1 SGHRS and CDR2 YFSETQ. The CDR3 extends over 21 amino acids. J gave up 3 bases and V 0 bases, and 20 bases lay outside the gene matches. Extracted total RNA amounted to at least 5.5 micrograms for each sample. The entry originates in a study of blood T cells in healthy people across ages. Overall study findings and caveats: What prevented conclusive comparison of naive and antigen-experienced cells was that PBMCs were unsorted. A greater number of naive CD4+ cells and higher diversity distinguished long-lived donors from aged donors.

Using a J-beta primer mix together with a sample-barcoded 5' primer, a second PCR was run for about 6 to 11 cycles. CDR3-containing paired-end reads numbered at least 2.5 million in each sample. TCRdb redid the calling of the 5' RACE reads with MiXCR, one entry per CDR3 protein. Of under 950,000 distinct CDR3 sequences in the sample, 22% were seen once. This chain links TRBV5-1 with TRBJ2-5; 10 bases are shared with TRBD1. Sequenced: blood. The receptor comes from a man in his 70s in good health. The CDR3 reads CASSLEPPTGGLGLVKETQYF. As DNA, the CDR3 is TGCGCCAGCAGCTTGGAACCTCCGACAGGGGGCTTAGGGTTGGTAAAAGAGACCCAGTACTTC.